This T cell receptor beta chain was captured by sequencing in a study of OX40 agonist ivuxolimab in advanced cancers. Across the study: Patients receiving dose escalation had hepatocellular carcinoma, melanoma, renal cell or head and neck cancer.

Germline CDR1 is SGDLS and CDR2 is YYNGEE. V was shortened by 3 bases and J by 6 bases, with 18 bases between the two germline ends. CDR3 length: 16 amino acids. For this clone: Its antigen is still unknown.

Study-wide results and caveats: Dose levels from 0.1 to 3.0 mg/kg saw CD4+ and CD8+ blood T cells expand clonally by week 6. The authors did not determine the antigen specificity of the expanded peripheral T cells.

Only in-frame clones appear in the TCRdb table, and some are missing; sequencing was by immunoSEQ multiplex PCR. The sample has roughly 70,000 clones, around 86% seen once. This TCR was sampled from an adult with an advanced solid tumor such as melanoma, head and neck, liver or kidney cancer. The specimen comprised CD4+ or CD8+ T cells sorted from blood, sampled in a trial of the OX40 agonist ivuxolimab. This chain uses TRBV9 with TRBJ1-4; weak D call: TRBD1 (5 bases). The CDR3 here is CASSASPARGDEKLFF. The CDR3 bases are TGTGCCAGCAGCGCATCCCCAGCCCGGGGGGATGAAAAACTGTTTTTT.